A single sample gave rise to the 29 T cell receptor beta chains below, sequenced in a study of cytomegalovirus exposure and HLA in healthy donors. Vbeta (60) and Jbeta (13) primers were used in the PCR. Generated by immunoSEQ multiplex PCR, the TCRdb table keeps only in-frame clones and is missing some. This sample's table has about 42,000 clones. The specimen was PBMCs. These receptors originate from a man aged 25-40 years in good health and CMV-seronegative.

The chain is built from TRBV5-5 and TRBJ1-5, with D unclear. The germline V gene encodes CDR1 SGHKS and CDR2 YYEKEE (reference sequence). This CDR3 comprises 15 residues. Trimming removed 2 bases at V and 3 bases at J, with 12 bases between. This CDR3 reads CASSLVDTPNQPQHF. DNA for the CDR3: TGTGCCAGCAGCTTAGTAGACACTCCCAATCAGCCCCAGCATTTT.

The chain couples TRBV4-3 to TRBJ2-3, with a weak D call TRBD2 (5 bases). Trimming took 1 base from V and 1 from J, leaving 21 bases between them. Germline V lookup: CDR1 LGHNA, CDR2 YSLEER. The CDR3 has 19 amino acids. The CDR3 is CASSQGPSMGVRGTDTQYF. In nucleotides, the CDR3 is TGCGCCAGCAGCCAAGGGCCCTCCATGGGAGTTAGAGGCACAGATACGCAGTATTTT.

V gene TRBV11-2 combines with J gene TRBJ2-7; TRBD2 is a possible D gene (5 bases). Germline V gene lookup returns CDR1 SGHAT and CDR2 FQNNGV. V lost 5 bases and J lost 0, with 11 bases in between. This CDR3 comprises 14 residues. CDR3 nucleotides: TGTGCCAGCAGCCCTCGGGGTAGCTCCTACGAGCAGTACTTC. Translating gives CASSPRGSSYEQYF.

The gene calls are TRBV11-2 and TRBJ2-7, with unresolved D. CDR1 is SGHAT, CDR2 FQNNGV, per germline. This CDR3 has 12 residues. V dropped 8 bases and J dropped 2 bases, with 10 bases sitting between them. The DNA of the CDR3 is TGTGCCAGCGCGGCTGAGACCTACGAGCAGTACTTC. Protein: CASAAETYEQYF.

The chain carries TRBV4-2 and TRBJ2-3; D perhaps matches TRBD1 (8 bases). The CDR3 has 16 residues. V lost 2 bases and J 3 bases, leaving 15 bases between the germline ends. Per the germline V gene, CDR1 is LGHNA and CDR2 is YNFKEQ. The CDR3 loop reads CASSQTGGDRTDTQYF. CDR3 coding DNA: TGTGCCAGCAGCCAAACAGGGGGGGATCGGACAGATACGCAGTATTTT.

This chain connects TRBV14 to TRBJ2-3, with D tentatively TRBD2 (6 bases). The CDR3 is 16 residues long. Germline V gene data show CDR1 as SGHDN and CDR2 as FVKESK. V shed 1 base and J shed 0 bases, with 11 bases lying between them. CDR3 sequence (DNA): TGTGCCAGCAGCCAAGGGGGGGTTTGGAGCACAGATACGCAGTATTTT. It specifies CASSQGGVWSTDTQYF.

This chain connects TRBV14 to TRBJ1-6; possible D gene TRBD1, 6 bases. Germline V CDR1 and CDR2: SGHDN, FVKESK. There are 12 residues in the CDR3. Trimming cost V 4 bases and J 15 bases, with 13 bases left between them. CDR3 sequence reads: CASSPTGPILHF. DNA of the CDR3: TGTGCCAGCAGCCCGACAGGCCCAATCCTCCACTTT.

This chain links TRBV7-9 with TRBJ1-2; D perhaps matches TRBD1 (6 bases). The CDR3 loop spans 14 amino acids. Germline lookup yields CDR1 SEHNR and CDR2 FQNEAQ (reference sequence). The V gene lost 3 bases and the J gene lost 4 bases, with 12 bases spanning the gap. The CDR3 sequence: CASSFPGDRYGYTF. The CDR3 region has the DNA TGTGCCAGCAGCTTCCCAGGGGACCGCTATGGCTACACCTTC. The full variable domain, completed using reference TRBV7-9 and TRBJ1-2, is DTGVSQNPRHKITKRGQNVTFRCDPISEHNRLYWYRQTLGQGPEFLTYFQNEAQLEKSRLLSDRFSAERPKGSFSTLEIQRTEQGDSAMYLCASSFPGDRYGYTFGSGTRLTVV.

The chain couples TRBV30 to TRBJ2-7; TRBD1 agrees at 7 bases. This CDR3 is 14 amino acids long. Germline-derived CDR1 and CDR2 are GTSNPN and SVGIG (reference sequence). The junction had 6 bases not matched to a gene; V was cut back by 2 bases and J by 2 bases. The CDR3 protein is CAWSIDRDPYEQYF. The CDR3 region has the DNA TGTGCCTGGAGTATAGACAGGGACCCCTACGAGCAGTACTTC.

V usage is TRBV6-5 and J usage is TRBJ1-2, with D unresolved. With 0 bases removed from V and 7 bases from J, the gap between germline ends came to 15 bases. Germline V lookup: CDR1 MNHEY, CDR2 SVGAGI. This CDR3 is 15 amino acids long. The CDR3 sequence is CASSYSIQALSGYTF. The DNA of the CDR3 is TGTGCCAGCAGTTACTCGATCCAGGCCTTGAGTGGCTACACCTTC.

The chain links TRBV29-1 to TRBJ2-5; maybe TRBD1 (6 bases). V shed 4 bases and J shed 4 bases, with 10 bases lying between them. The CDR3 sequence is 12 residues long. The germline V gene encodes CDR1 SQVTM and CDR2 ANQGSEA. The CDR3 bases are TGCAGCGTTGGGGCAGGGGTAGAGACCCAGTACTTC. Its protein product is CSVGAGVETQYF.

V is TRBV6-7 and J is TRBJ2-4; TRBD1 aligns across 8 bases. TRBV6-7 is an open reading frame, and its role is uncertain. Trimming at V came to 2 bases and at J to 1 base, leaving 13 bases not matched to a gene. The CDR3 is 19 amino acids. The CDR3 protein is CASSYPDRVWRRAKNIQYF. The CDR3 DNA sequence: TGTGCCAGCAGTTACCCGGACAGGGTTTGGAGAAGGGCCAAAAACATTCAGTACTTC.

The V gene is TRBV7-9, the J gene TRBJ2-3, with no clear D. Trimming cost V 3 bases and J 2 bases, with 15 bases left between them. The CDR3 runs to 16 residues. CDR1 is SEHNR and CDR2 is FQNEAQ in the germline V gene (reference sequence). CDR3 bases: TGTGCCAGCAGCTTCCATCCCACGTTACACACAGATACGCAGTATTTT. Its translation: CASSFHPTLHTDTQYF.

This chain joins TRBV11-2 and TRBJ2-7; 8 nucleotides line up with TRBD1. J lost 5 bases, V lost 5 bases, and 2 bases had no gene match. CDR3 length: 12 amino acids. Germline V gene data show CDR1 as SGHAT and CDR2 as FQNNGV. The CDR3 DNA follows: TGTGCCAGCAGCCGACAGGGGAACGAGCAGTACTTC. This sequence encodes CASSRQGNEQYF.

The chain has TRBV30 and TRBJ1-5; D not certain. CDR1 GTSNPN and CDR2 SVGIG come from the germline V gene (reference sequence). V lost 2 bases and J lost 3, with 11 bases in between. CDR3 length: 14 amino acids. CDR3 bases: TGTGCCTGGAGTCGAACCGGGGACAATCAGCCCCAGCATTTT. Translated, it gives CAWSRTGDNQPQHF. Supplemented by reference TRBV30 and TRBJ1-5, the full variable domain reads SQTIHQWPATLVQPVGSPLSLECTVEGTSNPNLYWYRQAAGRGLQLLFYSVGIGQISSEVPQNLSASRPQDRQFILSSKKLLLSDSGFYLCAWSRTGDNQPQHFGDGTRLSIL.

CDR3 DNA: TGCGCCAGCAGCCAAGGGGCAGGAACCTACGAGCAGTACTTC. Translated: CASSQGAGTYEQYF. This chain uses TRBV4-3 with TRBJ2-7; the D is unclear. Germline V gives CDR1 LGHNA, CDR2 YSLEER. The V gene lost 1 base and the J gene lost 2 bases, with 9 bases spanning the gap. This CDR3 spans 14 amino acids.

This chain connects TRBV7-2 to TRBJ1-2; D is ambiguous. In germline, CDR1 is SGHTA, CDR2 FQGNSA. CDR3 length: 16 amino acids. V was shortened by 5 bases and J by 3 bases, with 19 bases between the two germline ends. The CDR3 is CASSKEPGKLHYGYTF. CDR3 DNA sequence: TGTGCCAGCAGCAAAGAGCCCGGGAAACTACACTATGGCTACACCTTC.

The chain has TRBV18 and TRBJ1-1, with D possibly being TRBD1 (5 bases). Germline V lookup: CDR1 KGHSH, CDR2 LQKENI. This CDR3 region has 13 residues. The V end was cut by 3 bases, the J end by 5 bases, with 10 bases between. In DNA form, the CDR3 reads TGTGCCAGCTCACCTAGGGGATATACTGAAGCTTTCTTT. It encodes CASSPRGYTEAFF.

CDR3 sequence (DNA): TGCGCCAGCAGCCAAGGGACAGGTTCTGAAGCTTTCTTT. Its protein is CASSQGTGSEAFF. The chain carries TRBV5-1 and TRBJ1-1; 8 nucleotides match TRBD1. CDR1 and CDR2 (germline): SGHRS, YFSETQ. The V gene end was trimmed by 4 bases and the J gene end by 6 bases; junction bases not matched to a gene: 5. The CDR3 length is 13 residues.

For the CDR3, the DNA is TGTGCCAGCAGCGTAGCGGCGGGAGGGAGCACAGATACGCAGTATTTT. This gives the protein CASSVAAGGSTDTQYF. The gene calls are TRBV9 and TRBJ2-3; the match to TRBD2 covers 9 bases. V trimming: 0 bases; J trimming: 0 bases; junction bases outside the gene matches: 2. The CDR3 consists of 16 residues. Germline CDR1 and CDR2: SGDLS and YYNGEE.

The V call is TRBV25-1, the J call TRBJ1-6; D uncertain. Germline V gene lookup returns CDR1 MGHDK and CDR2 SYGVNS. V was trimmed by 3 bases and J by 6 bases, leaving 12 bases between them. CDR3 size: 15 residues. The CDR3 region has the DNA TGTGCCAGCAGTGAGGGCGGGCAGGCTAATTCACCCCTCCACTTT. Translating it yields CASSEGGQANSPLHF.

The chain joins TRBV18 to TRBJ1-6, with D possibly matching TRBD1 (5 bases). The CDR3 sequence is 15 residues long. The V gene lost 3 bases and the J gene lost 6 bases, with 12 bases spanning the gap. CDR1 and CDR2 from the germline V gene are KGHSH and LQKENI. CDR3 bases: TGTGCCAGCTCACCTGCCCGGGACTTTAATTCACCCCTCCACTTT. The encoded protein is CASSPARDFNSPLHF.

This rearrangement joins TRBV18 to TRBJ1-2; D uncertain. V was shortened by 6 bases and J by 0 bases, with 11 bases between the two germline ends. Germline CDR1 reads KGHSH; CDR2 reads LQKENI. The CDR3 is made up of 14 amino acids. The CDR3 DNA reads TGTGCCAGCTCGCGACTGGATACTAACTATGGCTACACCTTC. This gives the protein CASSRLDTNYGYTF.

This sequence joins TRBV19 and TRBJ1-2; no firm D call. This CDR3 comprises 14 residues. Germline-derived CDR1 and CDR2 are LNHDA and SQIVND (reference sequence). Trimming took 1 base from V and 4 from J, leaving 10 bases between them. The CDR3 DNA sequence: TGTGCCAGTAGTATAGGAGTAGGGAGCTATGGCTACACCTTC. Encoded protein: CASSIGVGSYGYTF.

The chain carries TRBV18 and TRBJ2-3; 9 nucleotides line up with TRBD2. This CDR3 contains 19 residues. The junction had 18 bases not matched to a gene; V was cut back by 1 base and J by 7 bases. Germline V gene lookup returns CDR1 KGHSH and CDR2 LQKENI. DNA of the CDR3: TGTGCCAGCTCACCACTAGCGGGAGCTCTTCAGCCTCACTCCTATACGCAGTATTTT. Its translation: CASSPLAGALQPHSYTQYF. The full variable domain, completed using reference TRBV18 and TRBJ2-3, is NAGVMQNPRHLVRRRGQEARLRCSPMKGHSHVYWYRQLPEEGLKFMVYLQKENIIDESGMPKERFSAEFPKEGPSILRIQQVVRGDSAAYFCASSPLAGALQPHSYTQYFGPGTRLTVL.

This chain connects TRBV4-1 to TRBJ2-1, with D tentatively TRBD1 (6 bases). Germline CDR1 reads MGHRA; CDR2 reads YSYEKL. V was cut by 0 bases and J by 10 bases, with 7 bases left in between. The length of the CDR3 is 12 residues. CDR3 DNA: TGCGCCAGCAGCCAAGAAGGGACAGAGCAGTTCTTC. Protein product: CASSQEGTEQFF.

The chain couples TRBV4-3 to TRBJ1-1; D is uncertain. In germline, CDR1 is LGHNA, CDR2 YSLEER. The CDR3 contains 16 residues. Trimming took 0 bases from V and 5 from J, leaving 16 bases between them. CDR3 loop: CASSQEFIGRGTEAFF. CDR3 DNA sequence: TGCGCCAGCAGCCAAGAATTTATAGGGAGAGGAACTGAAGCTTTCTTT.

The J gene is TRBJ1-1, the V gene TRBV29-1; the D gene is possibly TRBD1 (6 bases). The CDR3 is 14 residues long. Germline V gives CDR1 SQVTM, CDR2 ANQGSEA. Trimming pared 4 bases from V and 4 bases from J, leaving 16 bases between. The CDR3 loop is CSVVVGGRVTEAFF. The CDR3 DNA reads TGCAGCGTTGTGGTGGGGGGGCGTGTCACTGAAGCTTTCTTT.

The chain couples TRBV10-3 to TRBJ2-7; 9 bases agree with TRBD1. This CDR3 has 15 amino acids. V lost 4 bases, J lost 2 bases, and 6 bases stayed unmatched. CDR1 is ENHRY and CDR2 is SYGVKD in the germline V gene. Here the CDR3 DNA reads TGTGCCATCAGTGTGGGGACAGGGCCTCCCTACGAGCAGTACTTC. Encoded protein: CAISVGTGPPYEQYF.